The text below deals with one T cell receptor (beta chain). This sample is part of a study of cytomegalovirus exposure and HLA in healthy donors. With 60 Vbeta and 13 Jbeta primers, the PCR was carried out. Repertoires were generated with immunoSEQ multiplex PCR, while TCRdb's copy carries only in-frame clones and drops some. The sample records 150,000 to 200,000 clones, roughly four fifths being singletons. V lost 6 bases, J lost 7 bases, and 22 bases lay in between. The CDR3 totals 16 residues. Germline-derived CDR1 and CDR2 are LNHDA and SQIVND (reference sequence). The sequencing input was PBMCs. This receptor was identified in a woman aged 18-29 years in good health and CMV-seronegative. The chain uses TRBV19 and TRBJ2-1; D is unclear. The CDR3 protein is CASRLNGGSPLNEQFF. In DNA, the CDR3 is TGTGCCAGTAGGCTCAACGGCGGTTCCCCCTTGAATGAGCAGTTCTTC.